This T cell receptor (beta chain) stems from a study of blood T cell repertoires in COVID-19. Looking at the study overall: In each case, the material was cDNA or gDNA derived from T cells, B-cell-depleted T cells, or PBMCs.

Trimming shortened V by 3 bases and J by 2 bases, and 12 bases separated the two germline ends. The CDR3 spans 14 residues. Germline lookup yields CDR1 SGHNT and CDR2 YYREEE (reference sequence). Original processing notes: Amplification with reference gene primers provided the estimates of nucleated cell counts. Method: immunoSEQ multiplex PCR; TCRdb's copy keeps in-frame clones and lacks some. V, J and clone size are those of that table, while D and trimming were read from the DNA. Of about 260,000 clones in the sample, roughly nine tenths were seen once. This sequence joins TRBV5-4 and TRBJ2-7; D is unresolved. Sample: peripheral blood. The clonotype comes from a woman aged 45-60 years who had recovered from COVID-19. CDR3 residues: CASSSLGQTYEQYF. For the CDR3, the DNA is TGTGCCAGCAGCTCCCTCGGTCAAACCTACGAGCAGTACTTC.